The entry that follows covers one T cell receptor beta chain sequence. Different DNA sequences within this sample yield the same CDR3. CDR3 length equals 12 residues. Trimming cost V 3 bases and J 8 bases, with 11 bases left between them. Germline CDR1 SGDLS, CDR2 YYNGEE. This sample was included in a study of shared clonotypes between healthy human individuals. The repertoire was sequenced with immunoSEQ multiplex PCR; TCRdb's copy has only in-frame clones and lacks some. The sample records around 2.5 million clones, 80% to 95% being singletons. The gene calls are TRBV9 and TRBJ1-2; D remains ambiguous. The sequenced sample was naive CD4+ T cells from PBMCs. This sample's subset: CD45RA+ positively selected. The clonotype originates from a man younger than 35 in good health. Some clones in this sample may be carry-over from other donors' samples. This chain's CDR3 is CASSASNYGYTF. CDR3 coding DNA: TGTGCCAGCAGCGCGTCTAATTACGGCTACACCTTC.